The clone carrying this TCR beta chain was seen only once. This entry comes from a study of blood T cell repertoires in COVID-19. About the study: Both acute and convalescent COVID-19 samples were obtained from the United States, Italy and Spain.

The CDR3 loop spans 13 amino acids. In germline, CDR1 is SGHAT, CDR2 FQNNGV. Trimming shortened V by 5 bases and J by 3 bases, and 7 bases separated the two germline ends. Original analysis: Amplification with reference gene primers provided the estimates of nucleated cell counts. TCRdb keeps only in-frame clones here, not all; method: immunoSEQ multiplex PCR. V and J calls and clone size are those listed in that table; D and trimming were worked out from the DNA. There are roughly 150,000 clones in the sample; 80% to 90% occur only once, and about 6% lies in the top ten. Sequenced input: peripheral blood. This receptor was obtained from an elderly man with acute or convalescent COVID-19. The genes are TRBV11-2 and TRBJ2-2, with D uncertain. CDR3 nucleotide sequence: TGTGCCAGCAGCCCCTCCTACACCGGGGAGCTGTTTTTT. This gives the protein CASSPSYTGELFF.